Given below is one T cell receptor beta chain in context. Its matching antigen is unknown. The sequenced template was cDNA made from the entire isolated RNA. The protocol was immunoSEQ multiplex PCR, while the TCRdb copy is restricted to in-frame clones and leaves out a portion. The table lists around 280,000 clones, about 7.8% of them singletons. This specimen belongs to a study of beta chain features in type 1 diabetes. Study in general: Sorted cells numbering approximately 110,000,000 were examined across all samples.

The authors sorted CD4+ naive, central memory, regulatory and stem cell-like memory cells via CD45RO/CCR7/CD25/CD127/CD95/CD27. Study conclusions and caveats: Naive, central memory and regulatory TCRB repertoires appeared more similar among patients than healthy donors.

The CDR3 has 14 residues. Germline lookup yields CDR1 MDHEN and CDR2 SYDVKM. Trimming removed 2 bases from V and 1 base from J, with 8 bases in between. The TCR was taken from a woman under 30 in good health. Source material: central memory CD4+ T cells from blood. V and J are TRBV28 and TRBJ1-1; D is possibly TRBD1 (5 bases). In DNA, the CDR3 is TGTGCCAGCAGTTTAGGGGCTACGAACACTGAAGCTTTCTTT. Protein sequence: CASSLGATNTEAFF. The entire variable domain, with the rest obtained from reference TRBV28 and TRBJ1-1, is as follows: DVKVTQSSRYLVKRTGEKVFLECVQDMDHENMFWYRQDPGLGLRLIYFSYDVKMKEKGDIPEGYSVSREKKERFSLILESASTNQTSMYLCASSLGATNTEAFFGQGTRLTVV.